The 16 T cell receptor beta chains reported below all come from one sample, sequenced in a study of cytomegalovirus exposure and HLA in healthy donors. The PCR ran on 60 Vbeta and 13 Jbeta primers. Profiling relied on immunoSEQ multiplex PCR, and the TCRdb table lists in-frame clones only, not all of them. This sample has roughly 300,000 clones, with just over 85% found just once. Sequencing was done on a sample of PBMCs. These receptors were obtained from a man in his forties in good health and CMV-seropositive.

This chain joins TRBV21-1 and TRBJ2-7; the table's D call of TRBD1 was not tested on the DNA. TRBV21-1 is classified as a pseudogene. CDR3 length: 16 amino acids. The CDR3 nucleotides are TGTGCCAGCAGCCGCGGCCCTTCACAGGGAACGCACGAGCAGTACTTC. It encodes CASSRGPSQGTHEQYF.

Regarding this clone: Other DNA sequences from this sample encode an identical CDR3 as well. J is TRBJ2-7 and V is TRBV28; unclear D gene. The CDR3 contains 12 residues. Trimming left V 6 bases short and J 0 bases short, with 6 bases between. Looked up from germline, CDR1 is MDHEN and CDR2 is SYDVKM. CDR3: CASRGSSYEQYF. CDR3 nucleotide sequence: TGTGCCAGCAGGGGCAGCTCCTACGAGCAGTACTTC. Full variable domain (outside the CDR3, taken from reference TRBV28 and TRBJ2-7): DVKVTQSSRYLVKRTGEKVFLECVQDMDHENMFWYRQDPGLGLRLIYFSYDVKMKEKGDIPEGYSVSREKKERFSLILESASTNQTSMYLCASRGSSYEQYFGPGTRLTVT.

V gene TRBV5-1 combines with J gene TRBJ2-7; D may be TRBD2 (6 bases). V gave up 0 bases and J gave up 2 bases, with 12 bases separating them. This CDR3 is 15 amino acids long. The germline gives CDR1 SGHRS, CDR2 YFSETQ. CDR3 region: CASSLVGGPAYEQYF. The CDR3, as DNA: TGCGCCAGCAGCTTGGTTGGAGGGCCCGCCTACGAGCAGTACTTC.

The rearrangement uses TRBV6-1 and TRBJ2-5, with D maybe TRBD1 (6 bases). CDR3 length equals 14 residues. From germline, CDR1 is MNHNS and CDR2 SASEGT. The V gene lost 3 bases and the J gene lost 5 bases, with 13 bases spanning the gap. The CDR3 sequence: CASSEGARAETQYF. The CDR3 DNA reads TGTGCCAGCAGTGAGGGGGCCAGGGCGGAGACCCAGTACTTC.

This clone was seen a few times. This chain joins TRBV7-9 and TRBJ1-1; the D is unclear. The CDR3 contains 14 residues. CDR1 is SEHNR and CDR2 is FQNEAQ in the germline V gene (reference sequence). Trimming removed 5 bases from V and 5 bases from J, with 15 bases in between. For the CDR3, the DNA is TGTGCCAGCAGCCCAGATGGAGGGCGGACTGAAGCTTTCTTT. This codes for CASSPDGGRTEAFF.

The V call is TRBV2, the J call TRBJ2-1; D might be TRBD1 (5 bases). Germline values: CDR1 SNHLY, CDR2 FYNNEI. CDR3 length equals 12 residues. V lost 6 bases and J 4 bases, leaving 7 bases between the germline ends. The CDR3 DNA reads as TGTGCCAGCAGGGGGCCATACAATGAGCAGTTCTTC. This codes for CASRGPYNEQFF.

This clone was recorded a few times. The J gene is TRBJ2-3, the V gene TRBV5-6, with TRBD2 matching over 8 bases. V was pared by 2 bases and J by 0 bases, with 5 bases of the junction left unmatched. Germline CDR1 is SGHDT and CDR2 is YYEEEE. The CDR3 spans 16 residues. CDR3 nucleotides: TGTGCCAGCAGCTTAGGGGTAGCGGGAAGCACAGATACGCAGTATTTT. This encodes CASSLGVAGSTDTQYF.

This CDR3 reads CASSSPDRGSYEQYF. CDR3 DNA sequence: TGTGCCAGCAGCTCACCGGACAGGGGCTCCTACGAGCAGTACTTC. This chain uses TRBV7-3 with TRBJ2-7; 9 nucleotides align to TRBD1. Germline V gene sequence: CDR1 SGHTA, CDR2 FQGTGA. The V segment lost 4 bases and the J segment 0 bases; nucleotides outside the gene matches: 4. The CDR3 length is 15 residues.

This clone appeared a single time. This rearrangement joins TRBV6-5 to TRBJ2-1; TRBD2 matches at 10 bases. The germline V gene has CDR1 MNHEY and CDR2 SVGAGI. V lost 6 bases, J lost 2 bases, and 4 bases stayed unmatched. The CDR3 is 15 amino acids. This chain's CDR3 is CASSLAGGTYNEQFF. The CDR3, as DNA: TGTGCCAGCAGCTTAGCGGGAGGAACCTACAATGAGCAGTTCTTC.

The chain couples TRBV28 to TRBJ1-3; the D gene is possibly TRBD1 (5 bases). Germline CDR1 and CDR2: MDHEN and SYDVKM. V was pared by 6 bases and J by 3 bases, with 12 bases between. CDR3 length: 14 residues. CDR3 DNA sequence: TGTGCCAGCAGCCCCTTGGGGGGTGGAAACACCATATATTTT. Its translation: CASSPLGGGNTIYF.

The gene calls are TRBV30 and TRBJ1-4; maybe TRBD1 (6 bases). Germline V gene data show CDR1 as GTSNPN and CDR2 as SVGIG (reference sequence). Trimming cost V 1 base and J 7 bases, with 16 bases left between them. This CDR3 is 15 amino acids long. CDR3 region: CAWSEGSGAGEKLFF. In nucleotides, the CDR3 is TGTGCCTGGAGTGAGGGGTCAGGGGCTGGTGAAAAACTGTTTTTT.

J is TRBJ2-7 and V is TRBV19; D is possibly TRBD1 (6 bases). V was shortened by 3 bases and J by 3 bases, with 15 bases between the two germline ends. This CDR3 spans 15 amino acids. Germline CDR1 reads LNHDA; CDR2 reads SQIVND (reference sequence). CDR3 protein: CASSISVRGHYEQYF. CDR3 DNA sequence: TGTGCCAGTAGTATTTCGGTCAGGGGACACTACGAGCAGTACTTC.

The CDR3 DNA reads TGTGCCAGCAGCCCGGGAATGGATGGCTACACCTTC. It codes for CASSPGMDGYTF. V usage is TRBV7-2 and J usage is TRBJ1-2; D is uncertain. Per the germline V gene, CDR1 is SGHTA and CDR2 is FQGNSA. With 5 bases removed from V and 6 bases from J, the gap between germline ends came to 10 bases. This CDR3 comprises 12 residues.

The rearrangement links TRBV28 to TRBJ2-6; D is possibly TRBD1 (6 bases). Trimming left V 8 bases short and J 9 bases short, with 17 bases between. The CDR3 loop spans 14 amino acids. Germline V CDR1 and CDR2: MDHEN, SYDVKM. This CDR3 is CASLGQPQVNVLTF. The CDR3 bases are TGTGCCAGCCTGGGACAACCCCAGGTCAACGTCCTGACTTTC.

The chain is built from TRBV6-5 and TRBJ1-2, with 9 bases that match TRBD1. V shed 5 bases and J 7 bases; nucleotides not matched to a gene: 5. Germline values: CDR1 MNHEY, CDR2 SVGAGI. CDR3 length: 13 amino acids. The CDR3 protein is CASSVTGGVGYTF. The CDR3 DNA is TGTGCCAGCAGTGTTACAGGGGGCGTTGGCTACACCTTC.

This chain's CDR3 is CASSLTDTWKTQYF. The CDR3 nucleotides read TGTGCCAGCAGTCTGACAGACACCTGGAAGACCCAGTACTTC. The J gene is TRBJ2-5, the V gene TRBV27; D might be TRBD1 (5 bases). The CDR3 consists of 14 residues. The germline gives CDR1 MNHEY, CDR2 SMNVEV (reference sequence). V was cut by 5 bases and J by 6 bases, with 16 bases left in between.